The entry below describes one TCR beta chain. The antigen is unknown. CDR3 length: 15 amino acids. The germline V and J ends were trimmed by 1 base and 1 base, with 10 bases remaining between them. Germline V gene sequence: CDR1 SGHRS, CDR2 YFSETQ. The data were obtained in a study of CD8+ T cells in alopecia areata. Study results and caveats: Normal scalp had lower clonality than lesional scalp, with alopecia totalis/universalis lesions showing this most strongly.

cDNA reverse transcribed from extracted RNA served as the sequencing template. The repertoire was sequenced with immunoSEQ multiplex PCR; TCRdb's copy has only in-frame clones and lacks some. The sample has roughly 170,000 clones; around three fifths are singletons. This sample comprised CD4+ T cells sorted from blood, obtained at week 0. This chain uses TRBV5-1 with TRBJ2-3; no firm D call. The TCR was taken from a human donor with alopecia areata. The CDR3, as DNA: TGCGCCAGCAGCTTGTCAGGAGAGGGCACAGATACGCAGTATTTT. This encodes CASSLSGEGTDTQYF.